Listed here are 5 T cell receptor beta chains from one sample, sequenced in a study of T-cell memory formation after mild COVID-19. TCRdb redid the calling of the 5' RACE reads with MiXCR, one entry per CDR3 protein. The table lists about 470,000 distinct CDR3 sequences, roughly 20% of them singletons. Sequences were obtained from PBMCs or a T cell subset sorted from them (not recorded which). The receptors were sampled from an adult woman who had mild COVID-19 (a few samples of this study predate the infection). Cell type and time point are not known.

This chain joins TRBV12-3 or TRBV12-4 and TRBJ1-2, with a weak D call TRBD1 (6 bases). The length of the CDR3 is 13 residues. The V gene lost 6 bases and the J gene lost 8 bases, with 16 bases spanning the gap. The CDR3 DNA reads TGTGCCAGCAGGGCCCCAGGGGAGGGGGGCTACACCTTC. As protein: CASRAPGEGGYTF.

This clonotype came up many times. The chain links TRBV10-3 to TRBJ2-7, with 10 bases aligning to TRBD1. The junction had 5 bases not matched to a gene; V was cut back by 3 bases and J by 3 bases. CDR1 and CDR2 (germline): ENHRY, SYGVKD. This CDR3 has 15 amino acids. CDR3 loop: CAISEAGTGVYEQYF. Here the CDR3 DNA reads TGTGCCATCAGTGAAGCCGGGACAGGGGTCTACGAGCAGTACTTC.

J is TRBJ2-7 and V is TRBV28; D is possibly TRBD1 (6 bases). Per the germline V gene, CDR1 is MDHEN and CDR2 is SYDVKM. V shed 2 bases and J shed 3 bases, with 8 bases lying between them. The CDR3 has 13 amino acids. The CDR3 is CASSLTQGYEQYF. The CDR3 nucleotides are TGTGCCAGCAGTTTAACACAGGGCTACGAGCAGTACTTC.

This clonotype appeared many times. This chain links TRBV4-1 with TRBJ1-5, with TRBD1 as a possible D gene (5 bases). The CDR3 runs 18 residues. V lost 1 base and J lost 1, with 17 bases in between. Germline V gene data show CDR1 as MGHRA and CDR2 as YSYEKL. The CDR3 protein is CASSQGGFVRGSNQPQHF. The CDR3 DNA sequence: TGCGCCAGCAGCCAAGGCGGGTTCGTCCGGGGGAGCAATCAGCCCCAGCATTTT.

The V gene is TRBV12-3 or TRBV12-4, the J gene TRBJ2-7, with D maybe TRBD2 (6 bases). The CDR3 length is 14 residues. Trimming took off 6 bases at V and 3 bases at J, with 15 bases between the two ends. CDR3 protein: CASSRTGLYYEQYF. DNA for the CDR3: TGTGCCAGCAGCAGAACCGGACTATACTACGAGCAGTACTTC.